These 28 T cell receptor beta chains originate from one sample sequenced in a study of early T cells in non-severe SARS-CoV-2 infection. TCRdb independently ran MiXCR on the 5' RACE reads; one entry per CDR3 protein. The profile shows under 140,000 distinct CDR3 sequences, around 12% of them singletons. This specimen consisted of whole blood, obtained at baseline. The receptors shown here come from an adult who was a healthcare worker with PCR-confirmed SARS-CoV-2 infection or an uninfected control (not recorded which).

This clonotype turned up a few times. This chain connects TRBV5-4 to TRBJ2-7; D is perhaps TRBD2 (6 bases). This CDR3 is 17 amino acids long. The V and J ends lost 4 bases and 3 bases respectively, with 23 bases between them. Germline loops: CDR1 SGHNT, CDR2 YYREEE (reference sequence). Here the CDR3 DNA reads TGTGCCAGCAGCGTAGGAGGGTCCTTCCGAAGTAACTACGAGCAGTACTTC. This gives the protein CASSVGGSFRSNYEQYF.

This clonotype showed up just a few times. This chain joins TRBV5-1 and TRBJ1-1; 11 bases fit TRBD1. Germline assignment: CDR1 SGHRS and CDR2 YFSETQ. CDR3 length: 15 residues. V trimming: 2 bases; J trimming: 5 bases; junction bases outside the gene matches: 5. The CDR3 here is CASSFWTGGYTEAFF. CDR3 DNA: TGCGCCAGCAGCTTTTGGACAGGGGGCTATACTGAAGCTTTCTTT.

A few counts support this clonotype. This rearrangement joins TRBV5-1 to TRBJ2-3, with TRBD2 matching over 7 bases. The CDR3 has 16 amino acids. The germline gives CDR1 SGHRS, CDR2 YFSETQ. With V trimmed by 3 bases and J by 0 bases, 7 bases remained unmatched. The CDR3: CASSYLAETSTDTQYF. In DNA, the CDR3 is TGCGCCAGCAGCTACCTAGCGGAAACTAGCACAGATACGCAGTATTTT.

The chain links TRBV6-6 to TRBJ1-5, with D tentatively TRBD1 (5 bases). The CDR3 covers 15 residues. CDR1 MNHNY and CDR2 SVGAGI come from the germline V gene (reference sequence). The germline V and J ends were trimmed by 4 bases and 6 bases, with 16 bases remaining between them. Here the CDR3 DNA reads TGTGCCAGCAGTTTTCCGACAGCAGCGGCTCAGCCCCAGCATTTT. Encoded protein: CASSFPTAAAQPQHF.

The chain couples TRBV10-1 to TRBJ2-3; the D gene is possibly TRBD1 (6 bases). CDR1 WNHNN and CDR2 SYGVQD come from the germline V gene (reference sequence). The CDR3 extends over 15 amino acids. V lost 3 bases to trimming and J lost 1 base, with 11 bases between them. The DNA of the CDR3 is TGCGCCAGCAGTGATACACAGGGACGCACAGATACGCAGTATTTT. Translating gives CASSDTQGRTDTQYF.

V is TRBV7-2 and J is TRBJ1-4; the match to TRBD1 covers 7 bases. The junction had 7 bases not matched to a gene; V was cut back by 6 bases and J by 3 bases. The CDR3 sequence is 15 residues long. CDR1 and CDR2 (germline): SGHTA, FQGNSA. CDR3 in amino acids: CASSSGQAANEKLFF. Here the CDR3 DNA reads TGTGCCAGCAGTTCAGGACAGGCAGCTAATGAAAAACTGTTTTTT. The full variable domain, its missing parts supplied by reference TRBV7-2 and TRBJ1-4, is GAGVSQSPSNKVTEKGKDVELRCDPISGHTALYWYRQSLGQGLEFLIYFQGNSAPDKSGLPSDRFSAERTGGSVSTLTIQRTQQEDSAVYLCASSSGQAANEKLFFGSGTQLSVL.

This clonotype was detected ten times or more. J is TRBJ2-1 and V is TRBV28; D is ambiguous. The germline CDR1 and CDR2 sequences are MDHEN and SYDVKM. The CDR3 is 11 residues long. Trimming took 4 bases from V and 10 from J, leaving 8 bases between them. CDR3 DNA sequence: TGTGCCAGCAGTTCCCCTCGGGAGCAGTTCTTC. This sequence encodes CASSSPREQFF.

There are a few counts of this clonotype. The chain is built from TRBV7-6 and TRBJ1-1; the D is unclear. The V end lost 5 bases, the J end lost 11 bases, and 21 bases lay between the germline ends. Germline CDR1 reads SGHVS; CDR2 reads FNYEAQ. The CDR3 runs 14 residues. The CDR3 DNA sequence: TGTGCCAGCAGCCCGCACGTCCTAGGATTATACGCTTTCTTT. Amino acid sequence: CASSPHVLGLYAFF.

The genes are TRBV6-6 and TRBJ2-5; D is unresolved. Germline CDR1 is MNHNY and CDR2 is SVGAGI (reference sequence). The V gene lost 3 bases and the J gene lost 1 base, with 3 bases spanning the gap. The CDR3 sequence is 12 residues long. The CDR3 loop reads CASSYSQETQYF. The CDR3 bases are TGTGCCAGCAGTTATTCCCAAGAGACCCAGTACTTC.

The J gene is TRBJ2-7, the V gene TRBV7-9; D is perhaps TRBD2 (6 bases). The CDR3 has 14 residues. The V end was cut by 6 bases, the J end by 6 bases, with 18 bases between. Germline V CDR1 and CDR2: SEHNR, FQNEAQ (reference sequence). CDR3 protein: CASSSVSLAREQYF. In DNA, the CDR3 is TGTGCCAGCAGTTCCGTGAGTCTAGCGCGCGAGCAGTACTTC.

This clonotype was found many times. J is TRBJ1-1 and V is TRBV6-1; D uncertain. Germline loops: CDR1 MNHNS, CDR2 SASEGT. The CDR3 covers 13 residues. The V end was cut by 4 bases, the J end by 0 bases, with 6 bases between. CDR3 residues: CASSGHLNTEAFF. The DNA for the CDR3 is TGTGCCAGCAGTGGACATCTGAACACTGAAGCTTTCTTT.

The chain uses TRBV20-1 and TRBJ2-2; the match to TRBD1 covers 7 bases. With 5 bases clipped from V and 1 base from J, the junction kept 4 bases outside the gene matches. Germline V gives CDR1 DFQATT, CDR2 SNEGSKA (reference sequence). The CDR3 runs to 14 residues. The chain's CDR3 is CSARRTGNTGELFF. The CDR3 coding sequence is TGCAGTGCTCGAAGGACAGGGAACACCGGGGAGCTGTTTTTT.

This clonotype was found a few times. The chain recombines TRBV10-2 with TRBJ2-2; 12 nucleotides match TRBD2. After removal of 7 bases from V and 5 bases from J, the junction contained 8 bases not matched to a gene. CDR3 length: 16 amino acids. Per germline, CDR1 WSHSY and CDR2 SAAADI. CDR3 loop: CASTSGRALRTGELFF. DNA of the CDR3: TGCGCCAGCACTAGCGGGAGGGCCCTGCGGACCGGGGAGCTGTTTTTT.

This chain links TRBV18 with TRBJ2-3, with 14 bases aligning to TRBD2. Germline lookup yields CDR1 KGHSH and CDR2 LQKENI. This CDR3 spans 16 amino acids. V trimming: 2 bases; J trimming: 3 bases; junction bases outside the gene matches: 1. Here the CDR3 reads CASSPRTSGGTDTQYF. In DNA form, the CDR3 reads TGTGCCAGCTCACCAAGGACTAGCGGGGGGACAGATACGCAGTATTTT.

The chain has TRBV27 and TRBJ1-1; D gene uncertain. The germline CDR1 and CDR2 sequences are MNHEY and SMNVEV (reference sequence). The CDR3 spans 13 residues. V gave up 3 bases and J gave up 1 base, with 6 bases separating them. CDR3 loop: CASSFDANTEAFF. CDR3 bases: TGTGCCAGCAGTTTCGACGCGAACACTGAAGCTTTCTTT.

This clonotype was counted only a few times. The chain couples TRBV27 to TRBJ1-1, with 8 nucleotides matching TRBD1. This CDR3 region has 13 residues. CDR1 MNHEY and CDR2 SMNVEV come from the germline V gene (reference sequence). V lost 2 bases, J lost 7 bases, and 3 bases stayed unmatched. The CDR3 here is CASSLVGQVEAFF. As DNA, the CDR3 is TGTGCCAGCAGTTTAGTGGGACAGGTTGAAGCTTTCTTT.

The genes are TRBV7-9 and TRBJ2-4; D is unresolved. CDR3 length equals 14 residues. V lost 1 base and J 12 bases, leaving 16 bases between the germline ends. In germline, CDR1 is SEHNR, CDR2 FQNEAQ (reference sequence). CDR3: CASSLVPKGKDQYF. For the CDR3, the DNA is TGTGCCAGCAGCTTAGTACCCAAGGGAAAAGATCAGTACTTC.

The table lists this clonotype with a few counts. The chain has TRBV6-5 and TRBJ2-7, with 11 bases fitting TRBD1. V shed 5 bases, J shed 0 bases, and the junction held 6 bases outside the gene matches. The germline V gene encodes CDR1 MNHEY and CDR2 SVGAGI. There are 16 residues in the CDR3. CDR3 protein: CASSPRTGGHSYEQYF. CDR3 DNA: TGTGCCAGCAGTCCCCGGACAGGGGGCCACTCCTACGAGCAGTACTTC.

J is TRBJ2-3 and V is TRBV28, with unresolved D. The CDR3 is made up of 15 amino acids. CDR1 and CDR2 (germline): MDHEN, SYDVKM. V was shortened by 6 bases and J by 2 bases, with 15 bases between the two germline ends. DNA of the CDR3: TGTGCCAGCAGGATCCTCCGGAGCTACACAGATACGCAGTATTTT. Translated: CASRILRSYTDTQYF.

This clonotype has just a few counts. The V and J genes are TRBV20-1 and TRBJ2-3, with D unclear. Trimming took 6 bases from V and 1 from J, leaving 5 bases between them. The CDR3 covers 11 residues. Germline assignment: CDR1 DFQATT and CDR2 SNEGSKA (reference sequence). The CDR3 sequence is CSAKRTDTQYF. The DNA of the CDR3 is TGCAGTGCGAAGCGCACAGATACGCAGTATTTT.

The chain joins TRBV15 to TRBJ2-2; no clear D gene. From germline, CDR1 is LNHNV and CDR2 YYDKDF (reference sequence). V dropped 5 bases and J dropped 0 bases, with 7 bases sitting between them. CDR3 length equals 14 residues. For the CDR3, the DNA is TGTGCCACCAGCTGGACGGCGAACACCGGGGAGCTGTTTTTT. Residues: CATSWTANTGELFF. Complete variable domain (other parts from reference TRBV15 and TRBJ2-2): DAMVIQNPRYQVTQFGKPVTLSCSQTLNHNVMYWYQQKSSQAPKLLFHYYDKDFNNEADTPDNFQSRRPNTSFCFLDIRSPGLGDTAMYLCATSWTANTGELFFGEGSRLTVL.

A few counts support this clonotype. DNA of the CDR3: TGTGCCAGCCTACTGGAGGGTGGTGCAACCTACGAGCAGTACTTC. Translated: CASLLEGGATYEQYF. This rearrangement joins TRBV28 to TRBJ2-7; TRBD2 is a possible D gene (6 bases). The CDR3 totals 15 residues. Germline assignment: CDR1 MDHEN and CDR2 SYDVKM. The V gene lost 8 bases and the J gene lost 2 bases, with 19 bases spanning the gap.

The chain uses TRBV6-4 and TRBJ2-6; 8 bases map to TRBD2. The germline gives CDR1 MRHNA, CDR2 SNTAGT. The CDR3 is 17 residues long. Germline trimming cut 1 base from V and 2 bases from J; bases unmatched to any gene: 4. Written as DNA, the CDR3 is TGTGCCAGCAGTGACTTGGCGGGAGGAGCTGGGGCCAACGTCCTGACTTTC. Its translation: CASSDLAGGAGANVLTF.

The chain couples TRBV27 to TRBJ2-7, with D perhaps matching TRBD1 (5 bases). This CDR3 comprises 13 residues. V was shortened by 0 bases and J by 7 bases, with 10 bases between the two germline ends. Germline V lookup: CDR1 MNHEY, CDR2 SMNVEV (reference sequence). CDR3 sequence (DNA): TGTGCCAGCAGTTTATCCGGGTACAGGGAGCAGTACTTC. Translating it yields CASSLSGYREQYF.

This clonotype was detected only a few times. J is TRBJ1-1 and V is TRBV20-1, with no clear D. V lost 6 bases, J lost 3 bases, and 17 bases lay in between. This CDR3 comprises 14 residues. Per germline, CDR1 DFQATT and CDR2 SNEGSKA (reference sequence). The CDR3 loop reads CSAPNPGGDTEAFF. CDR3 in DNA: TGCAGTGCCCCCAACCCAGGTGGGGACACTGAAGCTTTCTTT.

The rearrangement links TRBV19 to TRBJ2-3, with D unclear. V was clipped by 2 bases and J by 3 bases, with 12 bases between them. CDR1 and CDR2 (germline): LNHDA, SQIVND (reference sequence). The CDR3 length is 15 residues. The CDR3 loop is CASSISVHPTDTQYF. The CDR3 DNA reads TGTGCCAGTAGTATATCGGTCCATCCGACAGATACGCAGTATTTT.

The chain links TRBV10-2 to TRBJ1-1; D possibly corresponds to TRBD1 (5 bases). V lost 3 bases to trimming and J lost 1 base, with 6 bases between them. The CDR3 extends over 13 amino acids. The germline V gene has CDR1 WSHSY and CDR2 SAAADI. CDR3 residues: CASSDGANTEAFF. In nucleotides, the CDR3 is TGCGCCAGCAGTGATGGGGCGAACACTGAAGCTTTCTTT.

This clonotype was counted a few times. One end of the junction fails to match germline, which may point to a read error. The chain employs TRBV20-1 and TRBJ1-5; 8 bases map to TRBD1. CDR1 DFQATT and CDR2 SNEGSKA come from the germline V gene (reference sequence). The CDR3 extends over 14 amino acids. DNA of the CDR3: TGCAGTGCTCCCAGGGGGCTGGGTGGTCAGGCCCAGCATTTT. Translated, it gives CSAPRGLGGQAQHF.